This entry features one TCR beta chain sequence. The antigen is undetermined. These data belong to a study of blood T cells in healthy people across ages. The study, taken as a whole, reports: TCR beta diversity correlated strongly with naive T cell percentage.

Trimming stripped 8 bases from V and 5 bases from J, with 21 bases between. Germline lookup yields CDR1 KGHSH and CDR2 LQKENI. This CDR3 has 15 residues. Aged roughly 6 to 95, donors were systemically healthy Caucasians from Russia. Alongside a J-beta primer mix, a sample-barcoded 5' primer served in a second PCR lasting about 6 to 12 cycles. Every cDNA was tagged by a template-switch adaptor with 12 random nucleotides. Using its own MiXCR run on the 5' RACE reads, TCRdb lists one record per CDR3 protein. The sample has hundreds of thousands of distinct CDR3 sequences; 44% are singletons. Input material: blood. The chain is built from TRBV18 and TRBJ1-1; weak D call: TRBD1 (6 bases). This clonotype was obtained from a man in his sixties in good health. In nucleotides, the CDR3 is TGTGCCAGCCTTCCGAGTGTGCAGGGGAGTACTGAAGCTTTCTTT. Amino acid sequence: CASLPSVQGSTEAFF.